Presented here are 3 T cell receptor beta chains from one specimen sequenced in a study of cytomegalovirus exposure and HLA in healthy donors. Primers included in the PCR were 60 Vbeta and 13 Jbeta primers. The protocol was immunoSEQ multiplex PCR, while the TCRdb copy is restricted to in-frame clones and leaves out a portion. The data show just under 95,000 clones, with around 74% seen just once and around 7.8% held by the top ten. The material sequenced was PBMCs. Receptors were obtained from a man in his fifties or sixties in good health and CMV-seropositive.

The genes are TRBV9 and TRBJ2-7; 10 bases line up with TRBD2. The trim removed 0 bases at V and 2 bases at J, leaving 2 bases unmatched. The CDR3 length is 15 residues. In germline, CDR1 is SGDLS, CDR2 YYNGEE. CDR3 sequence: CASSVVAGGTYEQYF. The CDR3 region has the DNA TGTGCCAGCAGCGTAGTAGCGGGGGGTACCTACGAGCAGTACTTC.

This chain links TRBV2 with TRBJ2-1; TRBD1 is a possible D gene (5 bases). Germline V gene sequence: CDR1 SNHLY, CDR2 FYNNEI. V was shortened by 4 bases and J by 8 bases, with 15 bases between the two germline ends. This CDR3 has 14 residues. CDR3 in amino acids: CASSGQGGFDEQFF. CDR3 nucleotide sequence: TGTGCCAGCAGTGGTCAGGGTGGCTTCGATGAGCAGTTCTTC.

CDR3 in amino acids: CASSLIGTGKETQYF. CDR3 sequence (DNA): TGCGCCAGCAGCTTGATTGGGACAGGGAAAGAGACCCAGTACTTC. J is TRBJ2-5 and V is TRBV5-1; 9 bases match TRBD1. The length of the CDR3 is 15 residues. Germline CDR1 SGHRS, CDR2 YFSETQ. V shed 1 base, J shed 3 bases, and the junction held 4 bases outside the gene matches.